The 29 T cell receptor beta chains below come from one sample, sequenced in a study of shared clonotypes between healthy human individuals (TCRdb year 2020). The library was produced with the immunoSEQ multiplex PCR assay. TCRdb provides this immuneACCESS table in a form limited to in-frame rearrangements. Some clones are lacking; in checked studies, under half of them reflect an unresolved V gene, and why the rest are absent is not known. In all, the sample holds 2 million to 2.5 million clones, and 85% to 95% of those were seen once. 0.39% of the sample is in the top ten clones. Specimen: naive CD4+ T cells from PBMCs. The sample's cell subset or site label, in plain terms: CD45RA+ positively selected. The receptors were sampled from a man between 18 and 35 years old in good health. Some clones in this sample may be carry-over from other donors' samples.

The DNA of the CDR3 is TGTGCCAGCAGTTTAAACACCCCCACGAACTACGAGCAGTACTTC. Its protein is CASSLNTPTNYEQYF. This rearrangement joins TRBV2 to TRBJ2-7; no clear D. This CDR3 comprises 15 residues. Trimming took 5 bases from V and 3 from J, leaving 17 bases between them. Germline V CDR1 and CDR2: SNHLY, FYNNEI. The full variable domain, with the rest looked up from reference TRBV2 and TRBJ2-7, is EPEVTQTPSHQVTQMGQEVILRCVPISNHLYFYWYRQILGQKVEFLVSFYNNEISEKSEIFDDQFSVERPDGSNFTLKIRSTKLEDSAMYFCASSLNTPTNYEQYFGPGTRLTVT.

The chain's CDR3 is CSVSGNSGLVDTQYF. CDR3 nucleotides: TGCAGCGTTTCAGGCAATAGCGGGCTCGTGGATACGCAGTATTTT. J is TRBJ2-3 and V is TRBV29-1; TRBD2 aligns across 7 bases. CDR3 length: 15 residues. CDR1 is SQVTM, CDR2 ANQGSEA, per germline. V gave up 5 bases and J gave up 6 bases; unmatched junction bases: 14.

On this clone itself: In the same sample, other DNA sequences code for this CDR3. This chain links TRBV5-1 with TRBJ2-3; D not certain. Trimming left V 0 bases short and J 3 bases short, with 5 bases between. Germline CDR1 reads SGHRS; CDR2 reads YFSETQ. This CDR3 comprises 13 residues. CDR3 in amino acids: CASSLAGTDTQYF. CDR3 in DNA: TGCGCCAGCAGCTTGGCTGGGACAGATACGCAGTATTTT.

This rearrangement joins TRBV2 to TRBJ2-3; D is perhaps TRBD1 (5 bases). CDR1 is SNHLY and CDR2 is FYNNEI in the germline V gene. CDR3 length equals 17 residues. Trimming took 2 bases from V and 1 from J, leaving 16 bases between them. CDR3 sequence reads: CASSEFGQGVGTDTQYF. The CDR3 DNA is TGTGCCAGCAGTGAATTCGGGCAGGGTGTGGGCACAGATACGCAGTATTTT. The full variable domain, in which reference TRBV2 and TRBJ2-3 provide the parts outside the CDR3, is EPEVTQTPSHQVTQMGQEVILRCVPISNHLYFYWYRQILGQKVEFLVSFYNNEISEKSEIFDDQFSVERPDGSNFTLKIRSTKLEDSAMYFCASSEFGQGVGTDTQYFGPGTRLTVL.

The chain couples TRBV27 to TRBJ2-7; 8 nucleotides align to TRBD2. CDR1 and CDR2 from the germline V gene are MNHEY and SMNVEV (reference sequence). CDR3 length equals 14 residues. The trim removed 3 bases at V and 2 bases at J, leaving 3 bases unmatched. CDR3 sequence (DNA): TGTGCCAGCAGTTTGGGTAGCGGGGCCTACGAGCAGTACTTC. Its translation is CASSLGSGAYEQYF.

With respect to this clone: This CDR3 is also generated by other DNA sequences in the sample. The gene calls are TRBV7-2 and TRBJ1-3; the D is unclear. The germline V gene has CDR1 SGHTA and CDR2 FQGNSA. Trimming removed 1 base at V and 1 base at J, with 5 bases between. The CDR3 is made up of 14 amino acids. CDR3 region: CASSLGGSGNTIYF. The CDR3, as DNA: TGTGCCAGCAGCTTAGGTGGTTCTGGAAACACCATATATTTT.

The rearrangement links TRBV5-4 to TRBJ2-2; D unclear. V lost 4 bases to trimming and J lost 7 bases, with 14 bases between them. CDR1 is SGHNT, CDR2 YYREEE, per germline (reference sequence). CDR3 length: 14 residues. This CDR3 reads CASSVTPDGGELFF. For the CDR3, the DNA is TGTGCCAGCAGCGTGACCCCCGATGGCGGGGAGCTGTTTTTT.

The chain recombines TRBV27 with TRBJ2-3; the D is unclear. Between the trimmed V and J ends, which lost 5 bases and 2 bases, there was a span of 14 bases. The CDR3 spans 15 residues. From germline, CDR1 is MNHEY and CDR2 SMNVEV (reference sequence). The CDR3 DNA reads as TGTGCCAGCAGTGGTTGGGCAGTTTACACAGATACGCAGTATTTT. Translation: CASSGWAVYTDTQYF.

The rearrangement joins TRBV9 to TRBJ1-2, with D maybe TRBD1 (5 bases). Germline V gene data show CDR1 as SGDLS and CDR2 as YYNGEE. With 4 bases removed from V and 8 bases from J, the gap between germline ends came to 18 bases. The CDR3 is made up of 14 amino acids. The CDR3 spells CASSQHLTGTGYTF. The CDR3, as DNA: TGTGCCAGCAGCCAACACCTTACGGGGACGGGCTACACCTTC.

This clone was seen once. This chain links TRBV7-3 with TRBJ2-3; D possibly corresponds to TRBD1 (6 bases). CDR1 is SGHTA and CDR2 is FQGTGA in the germline V gene. The CDR3 is 13 residues long. Trimming shortened V by 5 bases and J by 9 bases, and 15 bases separated the two germline ends. CDR3 sequence reads: CASSSGTRGTQYF. For the CDR3, the DNA is TGTGCCAGCAGCAGTGGGACCAGGGGAACGCAGTATTTT.

The chain combines TRBV4-1 with TRBJ2-1; the match to TRBD2 covers 10 bases. The CDR3 runs 14 residues. J gave up 9 bases and V 3 bases, and 5 bases lay outside the gene matches. Germline CDR1 MGHRA, CDR2 YSYEKL. Here the CDR3 reads CASSHPGTSVEQFF. The CDR3 region has the DNA TGCGCCAGCAGCCATCCCGGGACTAGCGTTGAGCAGTTCTTC.

This clone was recorded once. The genes are TRBV19 and TRBJ2-1; a weak D match, TRBD1 (5 bases). The CDR3 runs to 15 residues. With 3 bases removed from V and 3 bases from J, the gap between germline ends came to 12 bases. In germline, CDR1 is LNHDA, CDR2 SQIVND (reference sequence). CDR3 loop: CASSIRIRGYNEQFF. The CDR3 DNA is TGTGCCAGTAGTATCAGAATAAGGGGCTACAATGAGCAGTTCTTC.

The rearrangement uses TRBV5-1 and TRBJ2-7, with TRBD2 matching over 8 bases. Germline lookup yields CDR1 SGHRS and CDR2 YFSETQ. The ends lost 4 bases at V and 1 base at J; junction bases unmatched: 7. The CDR3 has 15 amino acids. The CDR3 DNA is TGCGCCAGCAGCCCACGGACTAGCCGTTCCTACGAGCAGTACTTC. As protein: CASSPRTSRSYEQYF.

The rearrangement uses TRBV12-2 and TRBJ1-2; the listed D gene, TRBD1, was not tested against the DNA. TRBV12-2 is annotated as a pseudogene. The CDR3 totals 14 residues. The chain's CDR3 is CASRFDRGLRGYTF. The CDR3 DNA reads TGTGCAAGTCGCTTCGACAGGGGGCTACGTGGCTACACCTTC.

V and J are TRBV6-5 and TRBJ1-1; D not certain. This CDR3 contains 15 residues. Trimming removed 6 bases from V and 0 bases from J, with 14 bases in between. Per germline, CDR1 MNHEY and CDR2 SVGAGI. For the CDR3, the DNA is TGTGCCAGCAGCCCAATGGTATCCATGAACACTGAAGCTTTCTTT. Its protein product is CASSPMVSMNTEAFF.

The rearrangement uses TRBV11-2 and TRBJ2-5, with D possibly called TRBD1 or TRBD2 (5 bases each). CDR3 length: 13 amino acids. V lost 9 bases and J 4 bases, leaving 15 bases between the germline ends. Looked up from germline, CDR1 is SGHAT and CDR2 is FQNNGV. The CDR3 spells CASQRGNGETQYF. The DNA of the CDR3 is TGTGCCAGTCAGAGGGGAAATGGAGAGACCCAGTACTTC.

CDR3 bases: TGTGCCAGTAGTATAAACCGGGCCCCCAGCAATCAGCCCCAGCATTTT. This gives the protein CASSINRAPSNQPQHF. The chain recombines TRBV19 with TRBJ1-5; D remains unclear. CDR1 is LNHDA and CDR2 is SQIVND in the germline V gene (reference sequence). The V end was cut by 2 bases, the J end by 1 base, with 12 bases between. The CDR3 is made up of 16 amino acids.

V is TRBV6-1 and J is TRBJ1-2; D unclear. Trimming took off 7 bases at V and 3 bases at J, with 12 bases between the two ends. This CDR3 contains 13 residues. Looked up from germline, CDR1 is MNHNS and CDR2 is SASEGT. The CDR3 DNA is TGTGCCAGCAAATCAAGAGGCGACTATGGCTACACCTTC. It translates to CASKSRGDYGYTF.

This chain links TRBV28 with TRBJ1-2, with TRBD1 identical over 8 bases. The germline CDR1 and CDR2 sequences are MDHEN and SYDVKM. V lost 2 bases to trimming and J lost 0 bases; unmatched junction nucleotides: 5. The CDR3 spans 16 residues. DNA of the CDR3: TGTGCCAGCAGTTTAGGGGGGACAGGAGCTAACTATGGCTACACCTTC. Protein: CASSLGGTGANYGYTF.

J is TRBJ1-2 and V is TRBV19, with D unclear. Deletions cut 5 bases from V and 2 bases from J, with 9 bases between. CDR3 length: 13 amino acids. Looked up from germline, CDR1 is LNHDA and CDR2 is SQIVND (reference sequence). In DNA, the CDR3 is TGTGCCAGTAGTGTGGGGTCCAACTATGGCTACACCTTC. The encoded protein is CASSVGSNYGYTF.

The chain links TRBV9 to TRBJ2-7; TRBD1 matches 8 bases. This CDR3 comprises 15 residues. V shed 1 base, J shed 4 bases, and the junction held 7 bases outside the gene matches. The germline gives CDR1 SGDLS, CDR2 YYNGEE. Here the CDR3 DNA reads TGTGCCAGCAGCGTACTTCCGGGACAGGAGTACGAGCAGTACTTC. Protein product: CASSVLPGQEYEQYF.

The chain links TRBV28 to TRBJ1-5; no clear D gene. The germline V gene has CDR1 MDHEN and CDR2 SYDVKM. Trimming took off 3 bases at V and 5 bases at J, with 8 bases between the two ends. CDR3 length: 13 residues. The CDR3 is CASSFGIDQPQHF. The CDR3, as DNA: TGTGCCAGCAGTTTCGGCATCGATCAGCCCCAGCATTTT.

The sample holds a few counts of this clone. The chain uses TRBV20-1 and TRBJ1-1; 7 bases are shared with TRBD1. This CDR3 is built from 11 residues. V dropped 3 bases and J dropped 9; count of bases not matched to a gene: 4. Germline-derived CDR1 and CDR2 are DFQATT and SNEGSKA (reference sequence). CDR3 sequence reads: CSARKTGQAFF. DNA of the CDR3: TGCAGTGCTAGGAAGACAGGGCAAGCTTTCTTT.

V gene TRBV6-5 combines with J gene TRBJ1-1, with D unclear. Between the trimmed V and J ends, which lost 4 bases and 2 bases, there was a span of 11 bases. Germline values: CDR1 MNHEY, CDR2 SVGAGI. This CDR3 region has 14 residues. The CDR3 here is CASSSRTTNTEAFF. CDR3 DNA sequence: TGTGCCAGCAGTTCGAGGACTACTAACACTGAAGCTTTCTTT.

The CDR3 coding sequence is TGTGCCAGCAGCTTAGGACTAGCGGGACCTGCCGATACGCAGTATTTT. This gives the protein CASSLGLAGPADTQYF. The chain joins TRBV5-5 to TRBJ2-3, with 12 bases that match TRBD2. Trimming cost V 2 bases and J 6 bases; bases outside gene matches: 7. Germline CDR1 and CDR2: SGHKS and YYEKEE (reference sequence). CDR3 length: 16 amino acids.

The V gene is TRBV18, the J gene TRBJ2-1; 8 nucleotides agree with TRBD2. The CDR3 totals 16 residues. The J segment lost 9 bases and the V segment lost 1 base, leaving 11 bases of the junction unmatched. Germline CDR1 reads KGHSH; CDR2 reads LQKENI. DNA of the CDR3: TGTGCCAGCTCACCACTTGGTAGTAGCGGGATAGGTGAGCAGTTCTTC. Amino acids: CASSPLGSSGIGEQFF.

The chain couples TRBV9 to TRBJ1-1; 8 bases are shared with TRBD1. Germline CDR1 is SGDLS and CDR2 is YYNGEE. Losses at the gene ends were 0 bases for V and 7 bases for J; bases not matched to a gene: 2. The CDR3 sequence is 13 residues long. The CDR3 loop is CASSVVQGDEAFF. The CDR3 DNA sequence: TGTGCCAGCAGCGTAGTACAGGGGGATGAAGCTTTCTTT.

This clone was recorded a few times. The identical CDR3 is also encoded by other nucleotide sequences in the sample. The CDR3 sequence: CASSPGTSTDTQYF. The DNA for the CDR3 is TGTGCCAGCAGCCCCGGGACTAGCACAGATACGCAGTATTTT. V usage is TRBV7-9 and J usage is TRBJ2-3; possibly TRBD2 for D (6 bases). Per germline, CDR1 SEHNR and CDR2 FQNEAQ (reference sequence). The V and J ends lost 5 bases and 0 bases respectively, with 9 bases between them. The CDR3 runs 14 residues.

This clone was seen a single time. V is TRBV19 and J is TRBJ2-3; tentative D call: TRBD2 (6 bases). V was clipped by 4 bases and J by 0 bases, with 17 bases between them. CDR1 and CDR2 from the germline V gene are LNHDA and SQIVND (reference sequence). This CDR3 comprises 17 residues. Written as DNA, the CDR3 is TGTGCCAGTAGTACCTCGCGCGGGACCCCTAGCACAGATACGCAGTATTTT. It is translated as CASSTSRGTPSTDTQYF.